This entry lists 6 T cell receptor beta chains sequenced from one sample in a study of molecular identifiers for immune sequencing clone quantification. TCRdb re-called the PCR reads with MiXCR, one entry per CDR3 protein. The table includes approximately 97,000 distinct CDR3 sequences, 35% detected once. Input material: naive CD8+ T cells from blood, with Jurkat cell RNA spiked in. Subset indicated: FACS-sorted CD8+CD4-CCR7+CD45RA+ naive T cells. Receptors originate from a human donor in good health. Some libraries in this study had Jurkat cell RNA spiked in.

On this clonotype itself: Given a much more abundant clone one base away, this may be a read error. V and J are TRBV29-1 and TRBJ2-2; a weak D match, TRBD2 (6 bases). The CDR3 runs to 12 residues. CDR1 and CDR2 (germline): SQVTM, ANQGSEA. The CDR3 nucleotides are TGCAGCGTTTGGGGCAACACCGGGGGGCTGTTTTTT. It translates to CSVWGNTGGLFF.

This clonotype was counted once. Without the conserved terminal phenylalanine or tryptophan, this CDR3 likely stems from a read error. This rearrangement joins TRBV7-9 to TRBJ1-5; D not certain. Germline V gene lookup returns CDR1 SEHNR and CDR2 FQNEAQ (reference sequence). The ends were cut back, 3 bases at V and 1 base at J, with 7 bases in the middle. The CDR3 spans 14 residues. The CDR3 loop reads CASSFGWSNQPQHS. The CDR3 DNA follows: TGTGCCAGCAGCTTCGGCTGGAGCAATCAGCCCCAGCATTCT.

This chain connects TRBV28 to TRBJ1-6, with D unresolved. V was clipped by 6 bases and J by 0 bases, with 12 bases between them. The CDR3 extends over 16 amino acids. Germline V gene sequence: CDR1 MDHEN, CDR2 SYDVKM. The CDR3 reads CASRVRRSSYNSPLHF. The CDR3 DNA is TGTGCCAGCAGAGTCAGAAGGTCCTCCTATAATTCACCCCTCCACTTT.

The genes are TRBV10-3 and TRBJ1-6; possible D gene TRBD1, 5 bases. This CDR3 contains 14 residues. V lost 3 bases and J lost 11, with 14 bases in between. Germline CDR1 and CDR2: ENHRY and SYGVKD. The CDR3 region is CAISDGGTYPPLHF. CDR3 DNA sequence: TGTGCCATCAGTGATGGGGGGACGTATCCACCCCTCCACTTT.

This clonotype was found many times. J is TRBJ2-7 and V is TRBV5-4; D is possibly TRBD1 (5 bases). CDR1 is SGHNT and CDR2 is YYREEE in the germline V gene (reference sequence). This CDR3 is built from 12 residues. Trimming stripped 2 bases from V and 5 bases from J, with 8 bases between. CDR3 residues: CASSFEGDEQYF. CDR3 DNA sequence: TGTGCCAGCAGCTTCGAAGGGGACGAGCAGTACTTC.

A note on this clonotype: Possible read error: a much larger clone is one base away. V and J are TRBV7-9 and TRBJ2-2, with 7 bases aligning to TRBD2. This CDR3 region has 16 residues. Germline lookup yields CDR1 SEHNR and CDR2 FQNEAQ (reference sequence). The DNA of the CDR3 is TGTCCCAGCAGCTACAGACCGGGAGGCTTCACCGGGGAGCTGTTTTTT. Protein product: CPSSYRPGGFTGELFF.